This T cell receptor beta chain was recorded in a study of cytomegalovirus exposure and HLA in healthy donors. 60 Vbeta and 13 Jbeta primers were used in PCR. Profiled with immunoSEQ multiplex PCR; TCRdb holds only in-frame clones, not every one. This sample has 150,000 to 200,000 clones; 60% to 85% occur once, and the top ten carry around 3.1%. Sequencing was done on a sample of PBMCs. The clonotype originates from a female donor in good health and CMV-seronegative.

DNA for the CDR3: TGTGCCAGCAGTGAAGGCCCAGGGCGTAACTATGGCTACACCTTC. Encoded protein: CASSEGPGRNYGYTF. V usage is TRBV6-1 and J usage is TRBJ1-2; possible D gene TRBD1, 5 bases. Trimming took 1 base from V and 1 from J, leaving 10 bases between them. The CDR3 is 15 residues long. The V gene's germline CDR1 is MNHNS and CDR2 SASEGT.